The 7 T cell receptor beta chains in this list originate from one sample, sequenced in a study of T cell repertoires in cytomegalovirus infection. TCRdb passed the reads through MiXCR, listing each CDR3 protein once. The data hold 290,000 or so distinct CDR3 sequences, with approximately 10% observed a single time. Specimen: PBMCs. The receptors derive from a human donor in good health (CMV status not recorded). Some clones in this sample may be carry-over from other donors' samples.

Many counts were recorded for this clonotype. The chain employs TRBV7-2 and TRBJ2-4; D gene unclear. V was shortened by 6 bases and J by 9 bases, with 15 bases between the two germline ends. The CDR3 length is 13 residues. Germline values: CDR1 SGHTA, CDR2 FQGNSA. The CDR3 DNA follows: TGTGCCAGCAGTACTGACCCAACCGGCATTCAGTACTTC. It codes for CASSTDPTGIQYF.

Concerning this clonotype itself: A much larger clone is a single base away; this may be a read error. This chain joins TRBV7-9 and TRBJ2-2; D not certain. The germline V gene has CDR1 SEHNR and CDR2 FQNEAQ (reference sequence). The CDR3 loop spans 14 amino acids. CDR3 sequence (DNA): TGTGCCAGCGGCTTAAAGAGGAACACCGGGGAGCTGTTTTTT. It yields the protein CASGLKRNTGELFF.

This clonotype was detected many times. This chain joins TRBV27 and TRBJ1-6, with 9 bases aligning to TRBD1. Germline V gene data show CDR1 as MNHEY and CDR2 as SMNVEV (reference sequence). The CDR3 loop spans 14 amino acids. The ends lost 8 bases at V and 9 bases at J; junction bases unmatched: 8. CDR3 nucleotide sequence: TGTGCCAGCGGATGGGGGACAGGGATTTCACCCCTCCACTTT. Translated, it gives CASGWGTGISPLHF.

This chain connects TRBV5-1 to TRBJ1-2; 7 bases map to TRBD1. CDR1 and CDR2 from the germline V gene are SGHRS and YFSETQ. The V and J ends lost 4 bases and 8 bases, in that order; junction bases with no gene match: 5. The CDR3 runs to 12 residues. CDR3 sequence: CASSREGAGYTF. The CDR3 coding sequence is TGCGCCAGCAGCCGCGAGGGGGCCGGCTACACCTTC.

This clonotype has ten or more counts. V gene TRBV19 combines with J gene TRBJ2-3, with D perhaps TRBD2 (7 bases). The CDR3 sequence is 15 residues long. The V gene lost 5 bases and the J gene lost 0 bases, with 12 bases spanning the gap. The germline V gene encodes CDR1 LNHDA and CDR2 SQIVND (reference sequence). The chain's CDR3 is CASSSGGRSTDTQYF. Written as DNA, the CDR3 is TGTGCCAGTAGTTCGGGGGGCCGGAGCACAGATACGCAGTATTTT.

The gene calls are TRBV7-9 and TRBJ1-1, with D perhaps matching TRBD1 (5 bases). V lost 5 bases to trimming and J lost 4 bases, with 20 bases between them. This CDR3 has 16 residues. Germline V CDR1 and CDR2: SEHNR, FQNEAQ (reference sequence). CDR3 in amino acids: CASSPTYGGGTTEAFF. The CDR3 DNA is TGTGCCAGCAGCCCTACTTATGGGGGGGGGACCACTGAAGCTTTCTTT.

Ten or more counts support this clonotype. This chain joins TRBV7-3 and TRBJ1-6; D is unclear. This CDR3 contains 15 residues. Trimming removed 4 bases at V and 9 bases at J, with 16 bases between. Per germline, CDR1 SGHTA and CDR2 FQGTGA. The CDR3 is CASSSASMGSSPLHF. CDR3 DNA: TGTGCCAGCAGCTCAGCGTCTATGGGTAGTTCACCCCTCCACTTT.